Listed here are 9 T cell receptor beta chains from one sample, sequenced in a study of T cell repertoires in cytomegalovirus infection. In TCRdb, the reads were re-called with MiXCR into one record per CDR3 protein. The table includes some 270,000 distinct CDR3 sequences, 15% to 20% detected once. The sequenced sample consisted of CD8+ T cells from PBMCs. The receptor source for this set is a human donor in good health (CMV status not recorded). Some clones in this sample may be carry-over from other donors' samples.

Notes on this clonotype: Sequence at one end of the junction differs from germline and may be a read error. V and J are TRBV28 and TRBJ1-5; D uncertain. Germline CDR1 MDHEN, CDR2 SYDVKM. The CDR3 spans 13 residues. The CDR3 region has the DNA TGTGCCACCAGTTTAGCCGGGAAACAGCCCCAGCATTTT. Amino acids: CATSLAGKQPQHF.

A few counts support this clonotype. The chain uses TRBV28 and TRBJ2-7, with D possibly TRBD1 on 5 matching bases. The CDR3 runs to 16 residues. Germline V CDR1 and CDR2: MDHEN, SYDVKM. V was trimmed by 6 bases and J by 0 bases, leaving 18 bases between them. This CDR3 reads CASSTPLDIGSYEQYF. For the CDR3, the DNA is TGTGCCAGCAGCACCCCGTTGGACATAGGCTCCTACGAGCAGTACTTC. Full variable domain (rest looked up from reference TRBV28 and TRBJ2-7): DVKVTQSSRYLVKRTGEKVFLECVQDMDHENMFWYRQDPGLGLRLIYFSYDVKMKEKGDIPEGYSVSREKKERFSLILESASTNQTSMYLCASSTPLDIGSYEQYFGPGTRLTVT.

Only a few counts were recorded for this clonotype. The rearrangement joins TRBV7-9 to TRBJ1-3, with 12 bases lining up with TRBD1. The ends lost 5 bases at V and 0 bases at J; junction bases unmatched: 5. The CDR3 extends over 17 amino acids. Germline-derived CDR1 and CDR2 are SEHNR and FQNEAQ (reference sequence). CDR3 sequence reads: CASSPGTGGDSGNTIYF. The CDR3 nucleotides read TGTGCCAGCAGCCCCGGGACAGGGGGCGACTCTGGAAACACCATATATTTT.

J is TRBJ2-1 and V is TRBV20-1, with TRBD2 identical over 7 bases. The CDR3 spans 15 residues. CDR1 and CDR2 from the germline V gene are DFQATT and SNEGSKA (reference sequence). J lost 2 bases, V lost 3 bases, and 7 bases had no gene match. The CDR3 region is CSARDSGSPYNEQFF. The CDR3 nucleotides are TGCAGTGCTAGGGATAGCGGGTCTCCCTACAATGAGCAGTTCTTC.

This clonotype was detected many times. The chain carries TRBV7-2 and TRBJ2-3; D remains ambiguous. Trimming took 2 bases from V and 1 from J, leaving 7 bases between them. CDR3 length equals 14 residues. Germline-derived CDR1 and CDR2 are SGHTA and FQGNSA. CDR3 nucleotides: TGTGCCAGCAGCTTATTCCCTGGCACAGATACGCAGTATTTT. Its translation is CASSLFPGTDTQYF.

This clonotype was seen ten or more times. The chain couples TRBV7-2 to TRBJ1-1; D not resolved. Trimming removed 0 bases at V and 1 base at J, with 6 bases between. This CDR3 has 14 residues. Germline lookup yields CDR1 SGHTA and CDR2 FQGNSA. The CDR3, as DNA: TGTGCCAGCAGCTTAGCCCGGGGGAACACTGAAGCTTTCTTT. Encoded protein: CASSLARGNTEAFF.

In its sample, this clonotype was seen a few times. The CDR3 DNA reads TGTGCCAGCAGCTTGGGGCCAGCCCCTGAGCAGTTCTTC. Translation gives CASSLGPAPEQFF. This sequence joins TRBV5-6 and TRBJ2-1, with D unclear. The length of the CDR3 is 13 residues. CDR1 SGHDT and CDR2 YYEEEE come from the germline V gene. The V gene lost 0 bases and the J gene lost 9 bases, with 10 bases spanning the gap.

The genes are TRBV20-1 and TRBJ2-1, with 7 bases that match TRBD2. Trimming took 6 bases from V and 4 from J; bases not matched to a gene: 12. CDR1 and CDR2 (germline): DFQATT, SNEGSKA (reference sequence). CDR3 length equals 15 residues. The chain's CDR3 is CSAGGASGFYNEQFF. The CDR3 region has the DNA TGCAGTGCAGGTGGGGCTAGCGGTTTTTACAATGAGCAGTTCTTC.

CDR3 amino acids: CASSGTRTGGFYSYNEQFF. For the CDR3, the DNA is TGTGCCAGCAGTGGGACCCGGACAGGGGGGTTTTACTCCTACAATGAGCAGTTCTTC. This chain joins TRBV6-1 and TRBJ2-1; TRBD1 matches 10 bases. Germline V gives CDR1 MNHNS, CDR2 SASEGT. With V trimmed by 4 bases and J by 0 bases, 12 bases remained unmatched. The CDR3 runs to 19 residues.